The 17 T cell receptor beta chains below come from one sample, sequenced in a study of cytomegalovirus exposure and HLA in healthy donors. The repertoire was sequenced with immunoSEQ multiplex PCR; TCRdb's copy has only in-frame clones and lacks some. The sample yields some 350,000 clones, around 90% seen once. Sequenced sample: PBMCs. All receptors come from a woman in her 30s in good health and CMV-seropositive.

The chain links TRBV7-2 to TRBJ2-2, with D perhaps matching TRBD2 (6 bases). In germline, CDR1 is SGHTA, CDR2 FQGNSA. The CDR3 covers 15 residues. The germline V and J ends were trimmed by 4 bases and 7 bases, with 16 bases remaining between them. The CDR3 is CASSSSGLGSGELFF. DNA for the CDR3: TGTGCCAGCAGCTCTTCCGGGCTCGGGAGCGGGGAGCTGTTTTTT.

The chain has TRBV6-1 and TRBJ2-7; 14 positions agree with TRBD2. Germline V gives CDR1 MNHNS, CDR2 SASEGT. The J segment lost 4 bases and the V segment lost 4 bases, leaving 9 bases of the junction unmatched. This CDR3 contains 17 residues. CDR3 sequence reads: CASSAGLAGGPFYEQYF. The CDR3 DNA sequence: TGTGCCAGCAGTGCCGGACTAGCGGGAGGCCCGTTTTACGAGCAGTACTTC.

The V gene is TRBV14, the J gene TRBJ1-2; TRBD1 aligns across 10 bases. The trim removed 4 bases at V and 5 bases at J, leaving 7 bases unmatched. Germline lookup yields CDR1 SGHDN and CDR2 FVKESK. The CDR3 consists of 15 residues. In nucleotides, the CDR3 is TGTGCCAGCAGCCGCGGGACAGGGGTTATTTATGGCTACACCTTC. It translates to CASSRGTGVIYGYTF. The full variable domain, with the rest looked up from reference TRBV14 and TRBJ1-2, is EAGVTQFPSHSVIEKGQTVTLRCDPISGHDNLYWYRRVMGKEIKFLLHFVKESKQDESGMPNNRFLAERTGGTYSTLKVQPAELEDSGVYFCASSRGTGVIYGYTFGSGTRLTVV.

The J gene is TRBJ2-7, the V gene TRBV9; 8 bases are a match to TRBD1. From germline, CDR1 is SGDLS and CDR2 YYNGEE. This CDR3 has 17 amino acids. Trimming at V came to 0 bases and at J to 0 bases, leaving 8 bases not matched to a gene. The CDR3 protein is CASSVGPRGQDSYEQYF. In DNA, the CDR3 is TGTGCCAGCAGCGTAGGTCCTAGGGGACAGGACTCCTACGAGCAGTACTTC.

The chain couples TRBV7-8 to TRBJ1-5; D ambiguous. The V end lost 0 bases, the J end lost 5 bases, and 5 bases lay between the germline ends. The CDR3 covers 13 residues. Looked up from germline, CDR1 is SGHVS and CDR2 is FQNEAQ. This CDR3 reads CASSLARHQPQHF. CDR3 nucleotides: TGTGCCAGCAGCTTAGCACGGCATCAGCCCCAGCATTTT.

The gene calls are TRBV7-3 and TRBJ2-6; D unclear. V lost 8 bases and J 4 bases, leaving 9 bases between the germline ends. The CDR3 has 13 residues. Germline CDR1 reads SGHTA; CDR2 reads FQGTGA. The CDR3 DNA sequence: TGTGCCAGCTCCCCTCTGGGGGCCAACGTCCTGACTTTC. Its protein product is CASSPLGANVLTF.

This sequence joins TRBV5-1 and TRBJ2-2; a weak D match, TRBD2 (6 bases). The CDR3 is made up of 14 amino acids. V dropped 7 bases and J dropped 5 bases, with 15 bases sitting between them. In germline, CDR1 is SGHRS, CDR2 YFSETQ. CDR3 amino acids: CASVTGTGTGELFF. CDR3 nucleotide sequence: TGCGCCAGCGTTACCGGGACTGGTACCGGGGAGCTGTTTTTT.

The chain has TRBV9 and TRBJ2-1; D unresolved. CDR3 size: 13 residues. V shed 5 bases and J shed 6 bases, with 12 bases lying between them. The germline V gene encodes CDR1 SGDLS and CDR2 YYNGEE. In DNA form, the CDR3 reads TGTGCCAGCAGTGCACCCCCAACCAATGAGCAGTTCTTC. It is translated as CASSAPPTNEQFF.

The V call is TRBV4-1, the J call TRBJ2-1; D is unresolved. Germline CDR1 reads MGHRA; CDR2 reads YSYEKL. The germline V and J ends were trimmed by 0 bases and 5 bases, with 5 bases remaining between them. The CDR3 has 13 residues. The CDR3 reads CASSQDENNEQFF. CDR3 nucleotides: TGCGCCAGCAGCCAAGATGAGAACAATGAGCAGTTCTTC.

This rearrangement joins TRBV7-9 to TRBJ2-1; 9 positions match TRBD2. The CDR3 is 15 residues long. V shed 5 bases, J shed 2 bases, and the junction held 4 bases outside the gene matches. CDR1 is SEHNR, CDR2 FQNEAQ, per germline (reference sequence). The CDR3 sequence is CASSVTSGAYNEQFF. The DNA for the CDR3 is TGTGCCAGCAGCGTGACTAGCGGAGCCTACAATGAGCAGTTCTTC.

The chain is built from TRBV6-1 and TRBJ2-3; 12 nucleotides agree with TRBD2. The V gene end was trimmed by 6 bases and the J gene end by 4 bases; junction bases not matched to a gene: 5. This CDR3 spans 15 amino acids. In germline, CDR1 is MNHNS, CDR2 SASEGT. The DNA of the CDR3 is TGTGCCAGCAGGGGTCTAGCGGGGGGGGCAGATACGCAGTATTTT. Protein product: CASRGLAGGADTQYF.

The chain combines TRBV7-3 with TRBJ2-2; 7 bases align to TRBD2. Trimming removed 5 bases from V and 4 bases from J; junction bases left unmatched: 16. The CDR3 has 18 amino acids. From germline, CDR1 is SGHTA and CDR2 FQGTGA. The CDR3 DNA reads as TGTGCCAGCAGCCCATTCTTGGTTACGGGAGGATCCACCGGGGAGCTGTTTTTT. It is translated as CASSPFLVTGGSTGELFF.

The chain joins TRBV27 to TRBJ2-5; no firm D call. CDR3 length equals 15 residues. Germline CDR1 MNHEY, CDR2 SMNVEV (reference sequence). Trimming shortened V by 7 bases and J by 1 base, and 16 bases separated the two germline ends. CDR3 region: CASTSIGWAQETQYF. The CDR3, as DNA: TGTGCCAGCACGTCGATCGGGTGGGCCCAAGAGACCCAGTACTTC.

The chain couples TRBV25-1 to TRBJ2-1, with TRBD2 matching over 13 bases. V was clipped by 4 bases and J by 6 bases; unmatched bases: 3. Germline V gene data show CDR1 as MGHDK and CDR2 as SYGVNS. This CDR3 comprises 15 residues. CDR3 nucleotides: TGTGCCAGCAGTGCCAGACTAGCGGGAGGCAATGAGCAGTTCTTC. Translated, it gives CASSARLAGGNEQFF.

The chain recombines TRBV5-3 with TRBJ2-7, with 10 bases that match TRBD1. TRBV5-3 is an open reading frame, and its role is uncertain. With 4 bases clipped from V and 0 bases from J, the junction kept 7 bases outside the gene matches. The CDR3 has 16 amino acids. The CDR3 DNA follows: TGTGCCAGAAGCCCCCGGGACAGGGGTAACTCCTACGAGCAGTACTTC. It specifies CARSPRDRGNSYEQYF.

This CDR3 reads CASSQLAGGKGTQYF. The CDR3 bases are TGTGCCAGTAGCCAACTAGCGGGGGGGAAAGGTACGCAGTATTTT. The chain carries TRBV19 and TRBJ2-3, with 13 bases that match TRBD2. V was pared by 6 bases and J by 8 bases, with 8 bases of the junction left unmatched. The germline V gene has CDR1 LNHDA and CDR2 SQIVND (reference sequence). The CDR3 covers 15 residues.

This CDR3 reads CASSPNWRSSTDTQYF. The CDR3 nucleotides are TGTGCCAGCAGCCCAAACTGGCGGTCTAGCACAGATACGCAGTATTTT. The V call is TRBV7-3, the J call TRBJ2-3, with unresolved D. Germline V gives CDR1 SGHTA, CDR2 FQGTGA. Between the trimmed V and J ends, which lost 5 bases and 0 bases, there was a span of 15 bases. This CDR3 contains 16 residues.